This T cell receptor beta chain was identified in a study of high-grade serous ovarian cancer treatment subgroups. Overall study findings and caveats: Same-patient tumor repertoires overlapped at roughly 0.1 to 0.79; different patients barely overlapped.

Using immunoSEQ multiplex PCR, the repertoire was profiled, and TCRdb retains in-frame clones only, with some absent. The table records approximately 6,200 clones, 75% to 85% of them present only once. The tumor samples were collected prior to definitive surgery or chemotherapy. This CDR3 is built from 13 residues. The germline gives CDR1 LNHDA, CDR2 SQIVND (reference sequence). Trimming took off 4 bases at V and 0 bases at J, with 5 bases between the two ends. With respect to this clone: Its antigen is currently unknown.

V gene TRBV19 combines with J gene TRBJ2-3, with D tentatively TRBD2 (5 bases). Sample: tumor tissue. The sequence derives from a human donor with high-grade serous ovarian cancer. In nucleotides, the CDR3 is TGTGCCAGTAGTAGCGGGAGCACAGATACGCAGTATTTT. It translates to CASSSGSTDTQYF.